Below, 29 T cell receptor beta chains from the same sample are listed, as sequenced in a study of monozygotic twins with inflammatory bowel disease. TCRdb re-called the 5' RACE reads; every CDR3 protein appears as one record, without DNA. Its listing shows 400,000 or so distinct CDR3 sequences. The sequencing sample was made of blood. These receptors were obtained from a human donor with ulcerative colitis or Crohn's disease, or a healthy co-twin of an affected twin (not recorded which).

This rearrangement joins TRBV10-2 to TRBJ1-5. The CDR3 extends over 14 amino acids. Germline V gene data show CDR1 as WSHSY and CDR2 as SAAADI. The CDR3 sequence: CASRATDSNQPQHF.

This chain joins TRBV12-3 or TRBV12-4 and TRBJ2-2. The CDR3 has 15 amino acids. CDR3 sequence reads: CASSLRRKNTGELFF.

The V gene is TRBV18, the J gene TRBJ2-3; TCRdb indicates TRBD2, and absent DNA this call remains unverified. This CDR3 contains 17 residues. Looked up from germline, CDR1 is KGHSH and CDR2 is LQKENI. This CDR3 reads CASSLRHGGESADTQYF.

The chain has TRBV24-1 and TRBJ1-2; TCRdb gives TRBD1 as the D gene, but with no DNA this cannot be confirmed. CDR1 and CDR2 from the germline V gene are KGHDR and SFDVKD. This CDR3 spans 13 amino acids. The CDR3 loop is CATSVGTAYGYTF.

The chain combines TRBV12-3 or TRBV12-4 with TRBJ2-5. This CDR3 comprises 13 residues. The CDR3 sequence: CASRPEVKETQYF.

The V and J genes are TRBV20-1 and TRBJ2-6; checking the TCRdb D call of TRBD1 is not possible without DNA. The CDR3 is 16 amino acids. Germline CDR1 and CDR2: DFQATT and SNEGSKA (reference sequence). CDR3 residues: CSTSTTGLAGANVLTF.

The chain is built from TRBV9 and TRBJ1-2; TCRdb lists TRBD1, though no DNA is available to test this call. Germline CDR1 and CDR2: SGDLS and YYNGEE. This CDR3 contains 13 residues. The CDR3 protein is CASSGQGGHGYTF. Together with reference TRBV9 and TRBJ1-2, the CDR3 gives the full variable domain: DSGVTQTPKHLITATGQRVTLRCSPRSGDLSVYWYQQSLDQGLQFLIQYYNGEERAKGNILERFSAQQFPDLHSELNLSSLELGDSALYFCASSGQGGHGYTFGSGTRLTVV.

The V call is TRBV11-2, the J call TRBJ2-7; lacking DNA, the TRBD1 call made by TCRdb goes unchecked. The CDR3 runs to 13 residues. Germline V gives CDR1 SGHAT, CDR2 FQNNGV. The CDR3 is CASSLDQGREQYF.

This chain links TRBV19 with TRBJ1-2. The germline gives CDR1 LNHDA, CDR2 SQIVND (reference sequence). The CDR3 contains 13 residues. The CDR3 here is CASSKDGPYGYTF.

The chain has TRBV20-1 and TRBJ2-4; TCRdb calls TRBD1, which cannot be checked without DNA. There are 16 residues in the CDR3. Germline V gene lookup returns CDR1 DFQATT and CDR2 SNEGSKA (reference sequence). The CDR3 spells CSARVGGGAAKNIQYF.

This chain uses TRBV14 with TRBJ1-3. This CDR3 contains 12 residues. Germline V gives CDR1 SGHDN, CDR2 FVKESK. The CDR3 reads CASSHLGNTIYF. The variable domain in full, completed from reference TRBV14 and TRBJ1-3, reads EAGVTQFPSHSVIEKGQTVTLRCDPISGHDNLYWYRRVMGKEIKFLLHFVKESKQDESGMPNNRFLAERTGGTYSTLKVQPAELEDSGVYFCASSHLGNTIYFGEGSWLTVV.

This chain links TRBV6-5 with TRBJ2-7; the TRBD1 assignment by TCRdb is unverifiable without DNA. The CDR3 totals 15 residues. Germline V gene data show CDR1 as MNHEY and CDR2 as SVGAGI. CDR3 sequence reads: CASSFRQAPGGEQYF.

The rearrangement links TRBV5-6 to TRBJ1-4. Germline V gene data show CDR1 as SGHDT and CDR2 as YYEEEE. The CDR3 is 13 amino acids. CDR3 sequence: CASSLERAKKLFF.

The chain combines TRBV19 with TRBJ2-3. CDR1 LNHDA and CDR2 SQIVND come from the germline V gene (reference sequence). CDR3 length: 12 amino acids. The CDR3 loop is CASTGVTDTQYF. Full variable domain (rest looked up from reference TRBV19 and TRBJ2-3): DGGITQSPKYLFRKEGQNVTLSCEQNLNHDAMYWYRQDPGQGLRLIYYSQIVNDFQKGDIAEGYSVSREKKESFPLTVTSAQKNPTAFYLCASTGVTDTQYFGPGTRLTVL.

The CDR3 is CASSRTGASTDTQYF. The chain uses TRBV12-3 or TRBV12-4 and TRBJ2-3; the D call of TRBD1 rests on TCRdb alone, since no DNA is present to check it. The CDR3 is 15 amino acids.

This CDR3 is CASSQDLASGSYEQYF. The gene calls are TRBV4-3 and TRBJ2-7. The germline V gene encodes CDR1 LGHNA and CDR2 YSLEER. The CDR3 covers 16 residues.

The chain recombines TRBV5-1 with TRBJ2-5; no DNA is available, so the TRBD1 call from TCRdb remains unchecked. Looked up from germline, CDR1 is SGHRS and CDR2 is YFSETQ. The CDR3 covers 15 residues. This chain's CDR3 is CASSLEGQGYETQYF.

The J gene is TRBJ1-1, the V gene TRBV25-1. Germline V lookup: CDR1 MGHDK, CDR2 SYGVNS. This CDR3 is 14 amino acids long. CDR3 residues: CASSDGGMNTEAFF.

This sequence joins TRBV12-3 or TRBV12-4 and TRBJ2-4; the TCRdb call, TRBD2, lacks DNA for checking. The CDR3 contains 14 residues. This chain's CDR3 is CASSRGSPSGIQYF.

The gene calls are TRBV4-3 and TRBJ1-1; there is no DNA to check the TCRdb D call of TRBD1. Per germline, CDR1 LGHNA and CDR2 YSLEER. The CDR3 extends over 17 amino acids. The CDR3 protein is CASSQLTGTGGLTEAFF.

The chain employs TRBV20-1 and TRBJ2-1; the D call from TCRdb, TRBD2, cannot be confirmed without DNA. Germline V CDR1 and CDR2: DFQATT, SNEGSKA (reference sequence). The CDR3 runs 12 residues. The chain's CDR3 is CSGAEGGNEQFF.

The rearrangement links TRBV10-3 to TRBJ1-1. Looked up from germline, CDR1 is ENHRY and CDR2 is SYGVKD. There are 13 residues in the CDR3. The CDR3 region is CAIIADRNTEAFF.

The rearrangement uses TRBV6-1 and TRBJ1-2; without DNA, the TCRdb call of TRBD1 cannot be checked. Per germline, CDR1 MNHNS and CDR2 SASEGT. The CDR3 has 13 amino acids. CDR3: CASRQDRSYGYTF.

This chain joins TRBV28 and TRBJ1-3; the TCRdb call, TRBD1, lacks DNA for checking. Germline-derived CDR1 and CDR2 are MDHEN and SYDVKM. This CDR3 comprises 15 residues. The CDR3 protein is CASRSGQLSGTTIYF.

The chain carries TRBV5-1 and TRBJ2-2. CDR1 and CDR2 from the germline V gene are SGHRS and YFSETQ. This CDR3 contains 14 residues. The CDR3 loop reads CASSMAVSTGELFF.

The V and J genes are TRBV4-2 and TRBJ2-3. Germline V CDR1 and CDR2: LGHNA, YNFKEQ. The CDR3 is made up of 17 amino acids. This CDR3 reads CASSQALASGGTDTQYF.

This rearrangement joins TRBV9 to TRBJ2-1; the D gene TCRdb calls, TRBD2, cannot be checked with no DNA. Germline CDR1 reads SGDLS; CDR2 reads YYNGEE. The CDR3 length is 16 residues. The CDR3 here is CASSVLVRAPTDEQFF.

J is TRBJ2-7 and V is TRBV5-6; without DNA, the TCRdb call of TRBD1 cannot be checked. CDR3 size: 15 residues. The germline CDR1 and CDR2 sequences are SGHDT and YYEEEE. CDR3: CASSLVGTGTYEQYF.

The rearrangement uses TRBV19 and TRBJ2-7. The CDR3 is made up of 16 amino acids. The germline gives CDR1 LNHDA, CDR2 SQIVND (reference sequence). The CDR3 protein is CASSSLWGLTSYEQYF.